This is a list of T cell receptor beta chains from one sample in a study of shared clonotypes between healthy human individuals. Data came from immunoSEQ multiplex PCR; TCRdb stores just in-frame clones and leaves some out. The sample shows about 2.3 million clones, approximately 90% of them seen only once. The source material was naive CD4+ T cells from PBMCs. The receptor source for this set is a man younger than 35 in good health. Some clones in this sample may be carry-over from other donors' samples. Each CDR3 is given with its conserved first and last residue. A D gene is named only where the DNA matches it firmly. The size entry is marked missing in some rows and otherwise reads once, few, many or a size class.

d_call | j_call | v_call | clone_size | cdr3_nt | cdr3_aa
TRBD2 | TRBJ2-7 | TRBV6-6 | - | TGTGCCAGCAGTAACTTAGCGGGAGGGGGCTACGAGCAGTACTTC | CASSNLAGGGYEQYF
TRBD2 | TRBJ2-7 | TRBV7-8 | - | TGTGCCAGCAGACTAGCGGGAGCCTACGAGCAGTACTTC | CASRLAGAYEQYF
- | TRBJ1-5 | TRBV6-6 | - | TGTGCCAGCAGGTCCGGGCCCTCACGAAATCAGCCCCAGCATTTT | CASRSGPSRNQPQHF
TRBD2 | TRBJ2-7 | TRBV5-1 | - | TGCGCCAGCAGCACTGGGACTAGCGGGACAGTGCAGTACTTC | CASSTGTSGTVQYF
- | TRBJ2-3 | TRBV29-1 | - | TGCAGCGTTGAAGGCGGAGGCCCAGGGTCAGATACGCAGTATTTT | CSVEGGGPGSDTQYF
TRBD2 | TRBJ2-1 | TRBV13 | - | TGTGCCAGCAGTCCACCCCTAAGCGGGAGGAGGCATGAGCAGTTCTTC | CASSPPLSGRRHEQFF
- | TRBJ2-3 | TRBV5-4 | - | TGTGCCAGCAGCTTGGCCAGCAGGCGGGGTTTCACAGATACGCAGTATTTT | CASSLASRRGFTDTQYF
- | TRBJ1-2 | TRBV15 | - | TGTGCCACCAGCAGTGTTGGGGTGGACACATCCTATGGCTACACCTTC | CATSSVGVDTSYGYTF
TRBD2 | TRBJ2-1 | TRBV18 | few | TGTGCCAGCTCACCAAGGACTAGCGCCCACAATGAGCAGTTCTTC | CASSPRTSAHNEQFF
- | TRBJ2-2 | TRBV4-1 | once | TGCGCCAGCAGTCTAGGTCGGGTCAACACCGGGGAGCTGTTTTTT | CASSLGRVNTGELFF
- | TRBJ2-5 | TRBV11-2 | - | TGTGCCAGCAGCTTAGGAATTGGCAGATCCTGGACCCAGTACTTC | CASSLGIGRSWTQYF
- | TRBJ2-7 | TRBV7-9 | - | TGTGCCAGCACCTTGGGGGGTGCCTACGAGCAGTACTTC | CASTLGGAYEQYF
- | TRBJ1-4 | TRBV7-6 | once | TGTGCCAGCAGCTTAGACGCCACAACTAATGAAAAACTGTTTTTT | CASSLDATTNEKLFF
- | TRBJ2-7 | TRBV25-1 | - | TGTGCCAGCAGTGACTCAGGGATCCTTGGCTACGACGAGCAGTACTTC | CASSDSGILGYDEQYF
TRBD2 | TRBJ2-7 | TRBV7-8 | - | TGTGCCAGCAGCTTAGCCTGGACTAGCGAGACCTACGAGCAGTACTTC | CASSLAWTSETYEQYF
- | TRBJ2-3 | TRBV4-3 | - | TGCGCCAGCAGCCAAGATCCCCTAGCGACAGATACGCAGTATTTT | CASSQDPLATDTQYF
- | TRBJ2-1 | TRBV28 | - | TGTGCCAGCACCACTGACAGCTCCTACAATGAGCAGTTCTTC | CASTTDSSYNEQFF
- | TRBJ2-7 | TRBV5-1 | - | TGCGCCAGCAGACTTCCCCCTATCGGGTCTATCCTCTCCTACGAGCAGTACTTC | CASRLPPIGSILSYEQYF
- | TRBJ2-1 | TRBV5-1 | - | TGCGCCAGCAGCTTGCTTCAGGGCGAATTGGGAGCGGGCTACAATGAGCAGTTCTTC | CASSLLQGELGAGYNEQFF
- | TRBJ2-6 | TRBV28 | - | TGTGCCAGCAGTTTAGATCGGACGAGGGCCAACGTCCTGACTTTC | CASSLDRTRANVLTF
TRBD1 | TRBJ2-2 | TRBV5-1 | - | TGCGCCAGCAGCATAGACGGACAGGGCGCCACCGGGGAGCTGTTTTTT | CASSIDGQGATGELFF
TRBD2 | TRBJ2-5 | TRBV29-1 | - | TGCAGCGTCTACCTAGCGGAAGAGACCCAGTACTTC | CSVYLAEETQYF
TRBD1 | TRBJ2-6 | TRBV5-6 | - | TGTGCCAGCAGCCGACAGGGGGTCGCTGGGGCCAACGTCCTGACTTTC | CASSRQGVAGANVLTF
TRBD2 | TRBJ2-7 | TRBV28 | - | TGTGCCAGCAGTTTCGTGGGACTAGCTCACGAGCAGTACTTC | CASSFVGLAHEQYF
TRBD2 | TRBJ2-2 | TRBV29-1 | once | TGCAGCGTCCATGCGTGGGTCAGAGTGGGAGGGCCCTCGAACACCGGGGAGCTGTTTTTT | CSVHAWVRVGGPSNTGELFF
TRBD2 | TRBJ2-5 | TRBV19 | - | TGTGCCAGTAGTATTGATAGTCGGGAGGGGGAGACCCAAGAGACCCAGTACTTC | CASSIDSREGETQETQYF
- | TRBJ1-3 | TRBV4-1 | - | TGCGCCAGCAGCCAAGTTGGACGGACAGCTGGAAACACCATATATTTT | CASSQVGRTAGNTIYF
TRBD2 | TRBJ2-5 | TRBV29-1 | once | TGCAGCGGCTGGCCAGGGACTAGCGGGAGGGACAGGGAGACCCAGTACTTC | CSGWPGTSGRDRETQYF
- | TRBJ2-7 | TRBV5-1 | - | TGCGCCAGCAGCGATTACATGAACTCCGAGCAGTACTTC | CASSDYMNSEQYF
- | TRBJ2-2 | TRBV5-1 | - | TGCGCCAGCAGCTTGGTCCCCACAGGGAGGACCGGGGAGCTGTTTTTT | CASSLVPTGRTGELFF
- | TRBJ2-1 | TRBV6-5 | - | TGTGCCAGCAGTTACTCTTCCACCACGCGTGAGCAGTTCTTC | CASSYSSTTREQFF
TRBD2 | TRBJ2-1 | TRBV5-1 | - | TGCGCCAGCAGCTTAACTAGCGGGAACAATGAGCAGTTCTTC | CASSLTSGNNEQFF
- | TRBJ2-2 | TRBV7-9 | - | TGTGCCAGCAGCTTAGGGGTGGACACCGGGGAGCTGTTTTTT | CASSLGVDTGELFF
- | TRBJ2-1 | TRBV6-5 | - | TGTGCCAGCAGTTACAGAGGGACAAACATTCCCAATGAGCAGTTCTTC | CASSYRGTNIPNEQFF
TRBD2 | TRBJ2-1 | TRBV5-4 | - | TGTGCCAGCAGCTTCGTGGGACTAGCGGGCAATGAGCAGTTCTTC | CASSFVGLAGNEQFF
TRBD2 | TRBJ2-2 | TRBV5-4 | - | TGTGCCAGCAGCCGACCACTGAGCGGGAGTGCGGCCGGGGAGCTGTTTTTT | CASSRPLSGSAAGELFF
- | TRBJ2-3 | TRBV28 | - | TGTGCCAGCATCGCGACGGGAGAGGGAGATACGCAGTATTTT | CASIATGEGDTQYF
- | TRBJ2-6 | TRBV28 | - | TGTGCCAGCCGAACAGGGCCCTCTGGGGCCAACGTCCTGACTTTC | CASRTGPSGANVLTF
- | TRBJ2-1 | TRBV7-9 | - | TGTGCCAGCAGCTCCGGGACTCACAATGAGCAGTTCTTC | CASSSGTHNEQFF
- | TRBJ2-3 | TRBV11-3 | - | TGTGCCAGCAGCTTAGGACTAGTTTTAGATACGCAGTATTTT | CASSLGLVLDTQYF
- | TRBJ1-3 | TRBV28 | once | TGTGCCAGCAGTCCCCCCTTCCCCCCGAGGCCCTTTTTT | CASSPPFPPRPFF
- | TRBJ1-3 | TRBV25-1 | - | TGTGCCAGCAGTAAACAGGGACCCACCATATATTTT | CASSKQGPTIYF
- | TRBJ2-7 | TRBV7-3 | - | TGTGCCAGCAGCCCGACTAGGGGTTCTGGGGAGCAGTACTTC | CASSPTRGSGEQYF
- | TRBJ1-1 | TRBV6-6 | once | TGTGCCAGCAGTTACGGTGGCTCCCCGACTGAAGCTTTCTTT | CASSYGGSPTEAFF
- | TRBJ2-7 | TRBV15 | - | TGTGCCACCAGCAGAGAGTGGAGCGATCACCACGAGCAGTACTTC | CATSREWSDHHEQYF
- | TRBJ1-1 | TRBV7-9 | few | TGTGCCACCGAAAACCGCAGGAACACTGAAGCTTTCTTT | CATENRRNTEAFF
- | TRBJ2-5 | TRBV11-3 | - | TGTGCCAGCAGCTGGGGACCAGCCAGAGAAGAGACCCAGTACTTC | CASSWGPAREETQYF
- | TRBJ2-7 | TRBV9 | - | TGTGCCAGCAGCGTAGGACCACAGATCTCCTACGAGCAGTACTTC | CASSVGPQISYEQYF
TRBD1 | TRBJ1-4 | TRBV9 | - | TGTGCCAGCAGCGAGGGACAGACCTATGAAAAACTGTTTTTT | CASSEGQTYEKLFF
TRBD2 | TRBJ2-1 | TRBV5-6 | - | TGTGCCAGCAGCCCAGGGACTAGCGGCGATGAGCAGTTCTTC | CASSPGTSGDEQFF
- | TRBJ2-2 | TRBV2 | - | TGTGCCAGCAGTGAACGGCGGCTAGCAGTGAACACCGGGGAGCTGTTTTTT | CASSERRLAVNTGELFF
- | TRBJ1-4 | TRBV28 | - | TGTGTCACAGAGGGGGAAAAACTGTTTTTT | CVTEGEKLFF